A selection of T cell receptor beta chains follows, all from one sample in a study of blood T cell repertoires in COVID-19. The repertoire was sequenced with immunoSEQ multiplex PCR; TCRdb's copy has only in-frame clones and lacks some. Of about 210,000 clones listed, about four fifths are singletons. Sequences were obtained from peripheral blood. Every receptor here comes from a woman between 40 and 55 years old with active or convalescent COVID-19. The CDR3 runs from the conserved cysteine through the conserved F or W.

TRBV7-9	TRBJ1-3	14	CASSSRGAENTIYF
TRBV15	TRBJ1-3	17	CATSRAEGYISGNTIYF
TRBV2	TRBJ1-2	14	CASSEDGEGYGYTF
TRBV7-3	TRBJ1-2	14	CASSLNLQGGGYTF
TRBV19	TRBJ1-1	14	CASHRDRGPVEAFF
TRBV27	TRBJ1-3	16	CASSLSLVETGNTIYF
TRBV20-1	TRBJ2-3	18	CSASPGLAGETSTDTQYF
TRBV30	TRBJ2-3	11	CAWSQGNTQYF
TRBV12-5	TRBJ1-1	14	CASGLGGVNTEAFF
TRBV7-9	TRBJ1-5	17	CASSLGAPRALNQPQHF
TRBV29-1	TRBJ1-2	13	CSVDEGRGYGYTF
TRBV6-2/TRBV6-3	TRBJ1-5	15	CASSPGQVSNQPQHF
TRBV18	TRBJ2-1	13	CASSPPGLPEQFF
TRBV6-2/TRBV6-3	TRBJ2-2	15	CASRPGLAGWGELFF
TRBV7-3	TRBJ2-3	15	CASSLVGGPADTQYF
TRBV2	TRBJ2-5	15	CASSENRGGGETQYF
TRBV5-4	TRBJ2-5	15	CASNNKENPLETQYF
TRBV7-9	TRBJ1-2	13	CATILGRGYGYTF
TRBV2	TRBJ1-2	14	CASRGGEGGYGYTF
TRBV27	TRBJ1-1	14	CASSPTPRNTEAFF
TRBV12-3/TRBV12-4	TRBJ1-3	11	CASSSSYAIYF
TRBV5-1	TRBJ2-1	17	CASSLNPSGGAGNEQFF
TRBV7-6	TRBJ1-4	17	CASSLGQYPSTNEKLFF
TRBV4-2	TRBJ2-3	17	CASSPPPGSGFTDTQYF
TRBV5-5	TRBJ2-7	17	CASSLSFVQGGFHEQYF
TRBV28	TRBJ2-5	15	CASRGDRGRQETQYF
TRBV5-1	TRBJ1-2	16	CASSPNAAIGRYGYTF
TRBV18	TRBJ2-1	14	CASSPGDSSDEQFF
TRBV30	TRBJ1-6	13	CAWKGQINSPLHF
TRBV6-5	TRBJ1-1	15	CASTSAGQTNTEAFF
TRBV4-3	TRBJ2-5	18	CASSQGIASGQFLETQYF
TRBV7-2	TRBJ2-3	15	CASSLGGRNTDTQYF
TRBV5-4	TRBJ1-1	15	CASSLSQGMNTEAFF
TRBV9	TRBJ1-4	14	CASSAGQVNEKLFF
TRBV21-1	TRBJ1-4	17	CASSKPGGQATNEKLFF
TRBV4-3	TRBJ2-1	15	CASSQLAGGYNEQFF
TRBV6-1	TRBJ1-1	14	CASSELQGGTEAFF
TRBV9	TRBJ2-3	16	CASSARLAGGTDTQYF
TRBV18	TRBJ2-2	16	CASSPINLDSTGELFF
TRBV18	TRBJ1-2	13	CASSPEGIYGYTF
TRBV10-1	TRBJ1-2	17	CASSDTDRGEFGYGYTF
TRBV20-1	TRBJ2-7	15	CSASLGQGGPYEQYF
TRBV29-1	TRBJ1-2	12	CSTPRDRSGYTF
TRBV18	TRBJ1-5	15	CASSPPGGGGQPQHF
TRBV18	TRBJ1-5	16	CASSPGPAHSNQPQHF
TRBV19	TRBJ1-6	16	CASSIPGNPVNSPLHF
TRBV7-2	TRBJ2-7	14	CASSFGLAGTEQYF
TRBV18	TRBJ1-2	15	CASSPPGTATYGYTF
TRBV3-1/TRBV3-2	TRBJ2-5	16	CASSQDGQGAVETQYF
TRBV9	TRBJ1-2	16	CASSVVTGSDVFGYTF
TRBV5-4	TRBJ2-3	16	CASSLGADPSRDTQYF